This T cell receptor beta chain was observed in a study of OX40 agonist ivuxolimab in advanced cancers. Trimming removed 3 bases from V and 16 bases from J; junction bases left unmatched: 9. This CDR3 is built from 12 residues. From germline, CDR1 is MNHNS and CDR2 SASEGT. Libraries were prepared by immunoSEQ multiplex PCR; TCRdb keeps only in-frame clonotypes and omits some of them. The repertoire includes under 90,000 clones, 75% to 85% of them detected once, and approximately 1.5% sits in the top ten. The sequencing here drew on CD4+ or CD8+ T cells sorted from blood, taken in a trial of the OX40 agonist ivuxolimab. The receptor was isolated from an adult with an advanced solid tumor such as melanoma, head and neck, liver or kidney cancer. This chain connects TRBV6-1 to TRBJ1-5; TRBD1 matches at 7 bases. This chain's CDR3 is CASSDEARTGHF. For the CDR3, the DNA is TGTGCCAGCAGTGACGAGGCCCGGACAGGACATTTT.